The entry below describes one TCR beta chain. This specimen comes from a study of blood T cell repertoires in COVID-19. Study-wide background: Whether acute or convalescent, the COVID-19 samples came from the United States, Italy and Spain.

Measured with immunoSEQ multiplex PCR; TCRdb has only the in-frame clones, and not every one. The sample has over 150,000 clones, approximately 82% seen once. There are 14 residues in the CDR3. CDR1 and CDR2 (germline): LNHDA, SQIVND (reference sequence). Trimming shortened V by 3 bases and J by 2 bases, and 10 bases separated the two germline ends. The chain combines TRBV19 with TRBJ1-2; no clear D gene. This clonotype was obtained from a human donor in a cohort sampled during active COVID-19. Sequencing was done on a sample of peripheral blood. The CDR3, as DNA: TGTGCCAGTAGTATGGTGTCCCAGAACTATGGCTACACCTTC. Translation: CASSMVSQNYGYTF.